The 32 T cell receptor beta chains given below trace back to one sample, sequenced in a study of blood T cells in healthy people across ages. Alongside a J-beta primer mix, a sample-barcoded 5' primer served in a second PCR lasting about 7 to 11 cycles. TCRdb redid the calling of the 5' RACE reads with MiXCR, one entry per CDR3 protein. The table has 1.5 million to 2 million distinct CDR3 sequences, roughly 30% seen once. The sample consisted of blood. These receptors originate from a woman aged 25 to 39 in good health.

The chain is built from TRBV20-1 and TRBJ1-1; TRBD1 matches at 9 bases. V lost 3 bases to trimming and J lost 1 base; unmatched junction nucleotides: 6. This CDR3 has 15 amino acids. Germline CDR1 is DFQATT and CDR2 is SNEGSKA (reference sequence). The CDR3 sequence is CSASPWDRANTEAFF. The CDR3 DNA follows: TGCAGTGCTAGTCCCTGGGACAGGGCGAACACTGAAGCTTTCTTT.

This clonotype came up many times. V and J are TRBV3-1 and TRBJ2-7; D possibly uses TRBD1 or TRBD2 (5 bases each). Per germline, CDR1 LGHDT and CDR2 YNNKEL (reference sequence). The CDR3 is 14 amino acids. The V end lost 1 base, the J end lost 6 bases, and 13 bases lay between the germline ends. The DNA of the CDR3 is TGTGCCAGCAGCCAAGCAGGGAGCCCGCTCGAGCAGTACTTC. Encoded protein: CASSQAGSPLEQYF.

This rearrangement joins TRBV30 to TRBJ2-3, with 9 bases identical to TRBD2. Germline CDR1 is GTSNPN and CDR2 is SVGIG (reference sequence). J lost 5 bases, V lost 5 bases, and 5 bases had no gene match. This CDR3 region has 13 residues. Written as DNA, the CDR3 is TGTGCCTGGCGGCGGGGGGGTTTAGATACGCAGTATTTT. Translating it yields CAWRRGGLDTQYF.

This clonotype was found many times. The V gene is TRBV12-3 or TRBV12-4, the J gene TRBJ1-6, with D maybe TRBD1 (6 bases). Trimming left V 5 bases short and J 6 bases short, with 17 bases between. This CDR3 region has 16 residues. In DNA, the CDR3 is TGTGCCAGCAGTCGTCTCTGGACAGACTCTAATTCACCCCTCCACTTT. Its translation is CASSRLWTDSNSPLHF.

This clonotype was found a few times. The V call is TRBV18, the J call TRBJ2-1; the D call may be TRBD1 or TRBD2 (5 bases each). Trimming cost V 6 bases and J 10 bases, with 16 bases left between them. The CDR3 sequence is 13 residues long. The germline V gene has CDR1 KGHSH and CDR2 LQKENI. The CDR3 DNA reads TGTGCCAGCTCCTCTACTGGGGGTCCGGAGCAGTTCTTC. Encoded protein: CASSSTGGPEQFF.

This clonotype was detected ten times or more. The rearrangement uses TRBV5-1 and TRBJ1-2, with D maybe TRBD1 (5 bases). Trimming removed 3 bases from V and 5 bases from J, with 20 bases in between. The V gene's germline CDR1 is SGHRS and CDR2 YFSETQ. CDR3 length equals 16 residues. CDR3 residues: CASSSYTGGGRYGYTF. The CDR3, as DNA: TGCGCCAGCAGCTCCTATACAGGCGGGGGGAGATATGGCTACACCTTC.

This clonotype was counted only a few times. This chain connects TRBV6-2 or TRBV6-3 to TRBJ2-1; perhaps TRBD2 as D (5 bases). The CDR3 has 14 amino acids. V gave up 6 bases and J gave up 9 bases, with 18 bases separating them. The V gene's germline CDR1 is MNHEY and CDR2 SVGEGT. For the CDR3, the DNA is TGTGCCAGCAGGCCGCCGCTAGCTTTCAGTGAGCAGTTCTTC. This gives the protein CASRPPLAFSEQFF.

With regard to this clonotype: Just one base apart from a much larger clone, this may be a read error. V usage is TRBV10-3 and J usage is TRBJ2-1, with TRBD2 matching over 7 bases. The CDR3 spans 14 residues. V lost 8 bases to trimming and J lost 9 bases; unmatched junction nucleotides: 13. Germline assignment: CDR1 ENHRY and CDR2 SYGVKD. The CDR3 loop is CAIHSGLVSSEQFF. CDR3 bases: TGTGCCATCCACTCAGGACTAGTCAGCAGTGAGCAGTTCTTC.

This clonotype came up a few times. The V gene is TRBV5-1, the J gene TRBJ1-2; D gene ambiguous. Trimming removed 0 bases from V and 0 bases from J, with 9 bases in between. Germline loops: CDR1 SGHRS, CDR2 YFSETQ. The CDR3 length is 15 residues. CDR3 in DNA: TGCGCCAGCAGCTTGGGGGTTACAGCTAACTATGGCTACACCTTC. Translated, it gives CASSLGVTANYGYTF. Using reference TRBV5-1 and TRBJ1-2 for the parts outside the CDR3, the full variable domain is KAGVTQTPRYLIKTRGQQVTLSCSPISGHRSVSWYQQTPGQGLQFLFEYFSETQRNKGNFPGRFSGRQFSNSRSEMNVSTLELGDSALYLCASSLGVTANYGYTFGSGTRLTVV.

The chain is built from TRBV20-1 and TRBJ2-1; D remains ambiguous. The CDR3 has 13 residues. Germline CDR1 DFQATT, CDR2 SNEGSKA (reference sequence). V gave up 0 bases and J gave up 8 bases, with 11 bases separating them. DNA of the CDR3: TGCAGTGCTAGAGACAGCCTCCTCCATGAGCAGTTCTTC. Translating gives CSARDSLLHEQFF.

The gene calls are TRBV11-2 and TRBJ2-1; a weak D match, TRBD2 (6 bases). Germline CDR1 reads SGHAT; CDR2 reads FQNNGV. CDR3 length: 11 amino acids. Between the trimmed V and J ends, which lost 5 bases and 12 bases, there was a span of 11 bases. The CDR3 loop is CASSEPGGQFF. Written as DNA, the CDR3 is TGTGCCAGCAGCGAGCCCGGGGGGCAGTTCTTC.

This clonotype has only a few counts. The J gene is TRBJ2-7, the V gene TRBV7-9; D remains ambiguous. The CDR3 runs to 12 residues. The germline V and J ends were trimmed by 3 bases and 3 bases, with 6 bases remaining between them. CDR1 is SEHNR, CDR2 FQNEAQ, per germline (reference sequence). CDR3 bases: TGTGCCAGCAGCTTGAAGATCTACGAGCAGTACTTC. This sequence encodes CASSLKIYEQYF.

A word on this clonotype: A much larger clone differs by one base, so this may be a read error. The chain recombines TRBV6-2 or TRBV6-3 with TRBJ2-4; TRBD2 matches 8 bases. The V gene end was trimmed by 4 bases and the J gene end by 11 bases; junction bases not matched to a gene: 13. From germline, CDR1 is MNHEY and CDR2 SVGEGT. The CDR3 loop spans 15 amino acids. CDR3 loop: CASSSLLGLVHVQYF. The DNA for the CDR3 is TGTGCCAGCAGTTCCCTATTGGGACTAGTTCACGTTCAGTACTTC.

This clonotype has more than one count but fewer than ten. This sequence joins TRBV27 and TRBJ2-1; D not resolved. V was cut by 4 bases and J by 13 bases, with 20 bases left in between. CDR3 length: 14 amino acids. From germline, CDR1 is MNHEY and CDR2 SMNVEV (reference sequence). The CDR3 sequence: CASSSPLFGSDQFF. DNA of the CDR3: TGTGCCAGCAGTTCCCCTTTGTTTGGCTCGGATCAGTTCTTC.

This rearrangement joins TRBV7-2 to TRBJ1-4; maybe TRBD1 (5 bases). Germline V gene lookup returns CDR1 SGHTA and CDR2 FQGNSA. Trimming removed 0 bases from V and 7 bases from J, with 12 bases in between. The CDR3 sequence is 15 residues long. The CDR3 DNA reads TGTGCCAGCAGCTTAGCTCTGTCGGGGGGTGAAAAACTGTTTTTT. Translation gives CASSLALSGGEKLFF.

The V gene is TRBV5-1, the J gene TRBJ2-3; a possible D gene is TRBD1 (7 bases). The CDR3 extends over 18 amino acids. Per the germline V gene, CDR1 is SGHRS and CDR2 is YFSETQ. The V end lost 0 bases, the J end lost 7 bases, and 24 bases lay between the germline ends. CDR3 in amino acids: CASSLDGLTRDSPYTQYF. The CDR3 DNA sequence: TGCGCCAGCAGCTTGGATGGATTGACGCGGGACAGTCCTTATACGCAGTATTTT.

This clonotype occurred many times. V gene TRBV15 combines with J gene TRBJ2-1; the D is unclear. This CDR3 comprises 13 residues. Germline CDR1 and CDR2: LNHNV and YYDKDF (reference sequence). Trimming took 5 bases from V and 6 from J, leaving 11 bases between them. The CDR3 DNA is TGTGCCACCAGCCCTACTTGGGGCAATGAGCAGTTCTTC. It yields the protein CATSPTWGNEQFF.

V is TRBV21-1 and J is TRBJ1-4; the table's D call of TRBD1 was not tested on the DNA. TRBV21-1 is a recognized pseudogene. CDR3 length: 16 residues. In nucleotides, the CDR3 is TGTGCCAGCAGGAACGCCCGGGACAGCCGTAATGAAAAACTGTTTTTT. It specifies CASRNARDSRNEKLFF.

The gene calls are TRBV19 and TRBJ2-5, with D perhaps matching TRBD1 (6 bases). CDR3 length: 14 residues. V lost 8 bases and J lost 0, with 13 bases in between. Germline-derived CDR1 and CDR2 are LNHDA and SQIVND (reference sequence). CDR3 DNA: TGTGCCAGTGATTCCGGGACACACCAAGAGACCCAGTACTTC. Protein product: CASDSGTHQETQYF.

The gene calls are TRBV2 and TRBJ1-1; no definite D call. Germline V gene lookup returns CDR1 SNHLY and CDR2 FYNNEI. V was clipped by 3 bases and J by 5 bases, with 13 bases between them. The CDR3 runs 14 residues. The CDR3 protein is CASSDLGGVTEAFF. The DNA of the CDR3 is TGTGCCAGCAGTGACCTCGGTGGAGTGACTGAAGCTTTCTTT.

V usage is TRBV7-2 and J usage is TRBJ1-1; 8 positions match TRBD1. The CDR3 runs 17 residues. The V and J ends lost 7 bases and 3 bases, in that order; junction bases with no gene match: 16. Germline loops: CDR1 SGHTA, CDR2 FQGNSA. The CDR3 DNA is TGTGCCAGCATTCATGGGGGGGGGACAGGATTAGACACTGAAGCTTTCTTT. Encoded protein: CASIHGGGTGLDTEAFF.

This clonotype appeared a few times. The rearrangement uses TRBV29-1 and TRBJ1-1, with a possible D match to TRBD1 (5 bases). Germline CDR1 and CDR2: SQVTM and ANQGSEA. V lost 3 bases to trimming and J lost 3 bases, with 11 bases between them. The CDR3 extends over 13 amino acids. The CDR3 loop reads CSVDRGGDTEAFF. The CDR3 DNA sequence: TGCAGCGTTGATAGGGGAGGAGACACTGAAGCTTTCTTT.

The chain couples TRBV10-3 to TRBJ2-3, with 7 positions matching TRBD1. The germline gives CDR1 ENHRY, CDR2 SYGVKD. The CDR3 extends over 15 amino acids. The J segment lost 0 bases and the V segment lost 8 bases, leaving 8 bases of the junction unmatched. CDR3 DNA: TGTGCCATCGGAGACAGGGCCAGGAGCACAGATACGCAGTATTTT. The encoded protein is CAIGDRARSTDTQYF.

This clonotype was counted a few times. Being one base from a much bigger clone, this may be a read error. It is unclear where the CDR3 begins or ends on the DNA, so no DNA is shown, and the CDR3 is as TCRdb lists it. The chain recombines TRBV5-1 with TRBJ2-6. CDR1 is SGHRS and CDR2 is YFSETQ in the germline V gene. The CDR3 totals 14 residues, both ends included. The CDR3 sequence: CASSWGSGANVRTF.

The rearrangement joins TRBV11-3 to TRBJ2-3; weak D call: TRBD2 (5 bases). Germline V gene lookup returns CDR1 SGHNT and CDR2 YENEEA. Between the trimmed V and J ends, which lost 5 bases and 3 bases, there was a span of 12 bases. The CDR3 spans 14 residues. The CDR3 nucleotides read TGTGCCAGCAGCCCCAAAGAGGGAACAGATACGCAGTATTTT. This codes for CASSPKEGTDTQYF.

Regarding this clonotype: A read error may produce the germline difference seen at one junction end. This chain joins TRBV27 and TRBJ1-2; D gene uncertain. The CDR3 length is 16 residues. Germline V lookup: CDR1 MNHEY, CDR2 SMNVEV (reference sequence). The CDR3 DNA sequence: TGTGTCAGCAGTTTATCACCTTATCGAAGAGACTATGGCTACACCTTC. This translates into CVSSLSPYRRDYGYTF.

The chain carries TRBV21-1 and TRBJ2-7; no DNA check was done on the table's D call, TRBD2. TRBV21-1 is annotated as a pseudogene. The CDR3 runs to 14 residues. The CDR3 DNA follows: TGTGCCAGCAGCAAAGGCGGGAGAGGCTACGAGCAGTACTTC. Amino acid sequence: CASSKGGRGYEQYF.

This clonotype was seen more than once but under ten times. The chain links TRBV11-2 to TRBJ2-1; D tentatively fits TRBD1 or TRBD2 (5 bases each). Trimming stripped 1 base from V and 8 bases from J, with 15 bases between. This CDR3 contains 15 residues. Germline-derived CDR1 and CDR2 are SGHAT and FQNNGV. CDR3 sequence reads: CASSLAGLVFDEQFF. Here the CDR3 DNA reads TGTGCCAGCAGCTTAGCGGGGCTAGTCTTTGATGAGCAGTTCTTC.

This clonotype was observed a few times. The CDR3 sequence is CSVVTSGNAYEQYF. CDR3 coding DNA: TGCAGCGTAGTGACTAGCGGGAACGCCTACGAGCAGTACTTC. J is TRBJ2-7 and V is TRBV29-1, with 11 bases identical to TRBD2. After removal of 6 bases from V and 2 bases from J, the junction contained 6 bases not matched to a gene. CDR3 length: 14 residues. Germline assignment: CDR1 SQVTM and CDR2 ANQGSEA.

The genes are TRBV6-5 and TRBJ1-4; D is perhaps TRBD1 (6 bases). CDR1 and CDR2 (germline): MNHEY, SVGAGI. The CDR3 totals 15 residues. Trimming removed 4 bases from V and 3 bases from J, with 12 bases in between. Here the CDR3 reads CASSWDDRSNEKLFF. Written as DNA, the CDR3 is TGTGCCAGCAGTTGGGACGACAGGTCTAATGAAAAACTGTTTTTT.

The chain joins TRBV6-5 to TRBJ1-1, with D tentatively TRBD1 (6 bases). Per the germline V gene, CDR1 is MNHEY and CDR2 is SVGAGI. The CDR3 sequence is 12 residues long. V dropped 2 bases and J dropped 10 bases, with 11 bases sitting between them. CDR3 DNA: TGTGCCAGCAGTTACCAGACAGGAGTAGCTTTCTTT. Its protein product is CASSYQTGVAFF.

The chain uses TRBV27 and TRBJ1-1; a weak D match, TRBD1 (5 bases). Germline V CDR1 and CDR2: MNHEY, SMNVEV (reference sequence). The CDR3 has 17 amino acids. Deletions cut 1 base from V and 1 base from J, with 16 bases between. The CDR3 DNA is TGTGCCAGCAGTTTATGGGGCGGAAGGAGGGCGAACACTGAAGCTTTCTTT. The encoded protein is CASSLWGGRRANTEAFF.